This TCR beta chain was sequenced during a study of T cell changes during pregnancy in multiple sclerosis. TCRdb's copy holds only in-frame clones and misses some; the assay was immunoSEQ multiplex PCR. The top ten hold approximately 1% of the sample, which has under 30,000 clones, 80% to 90% seen once. This clone was detected only once. Sequences were derived from CD4+ T cells from peripheral blood mononuclear cells, sampled in the first trimester of pregnancy. This sequence originates from a female donor in good health, enrolled as a control in a pregnancy study.

The CDR3: CASSSGGTAYNEQFF. The CDR3, as DNA: TGTGCCAGCAGCTCTGGGGGGACGGCATACAATGAGCAGTTCTTC. This chain links TRBV5-4 with TRBJ2-1, with a possible D match to TRBD2 (6 bases). V shed 3 bases and J shed 4 bases, with 14 bases lying between them. The germline CDR1 and CDR2 sequences are SGHNT and YYREEE (reference sequence). This CDR3 region has 15 residues. Based on the CDR3 plus reference TRBV5-4 and TRBJ2-1, the full variable domain is ETGVTQSPTHLIKTRGQQVTLRCSSQSGHNTVSWYQQALGQGPQFIFQYYREEENGRGNFPPRFSGLQFPNYSSELNVNALELDDSALYLCASSSGGTAYNEQFFGPGTRLTVL.